Listed here are 22 T cell receptor beta chains from one sample, sequenced in a study of blood T cell repertoires in COVID-19. Clones were read by immunoSEQ multiplex PCR, and TCRdb kept only the in-frame ones, dropping some. The sample shows roughly 150,000 clones, around nine tenths of them seen only once. Sequencing used peripheral blood. These receptor sequences come from a human donor in a cohort sampled during active COVID-19.

This chain connects TRBV3-1 (or the pseudogene TRBV3-2) to TRBJ2-7; TRBD2 agrees at 9 bases. Trimming at V came to 0 bases and at J to 4 bases, leaving 7 bases not matched to a gene. CDR1 is LGHDT and CDR2 is YNNKEL in the germline V gene (reference sequence). The CDR3 sequence is 16 residues long. CDR3 bases: TGTGCCAGCAGCCAAGATCCCCTAGCGGGACCGTACGAGCAGTACTTC. Protein product: CASSQDPLAGPYEQYF.

This clone was seen a few times. This chain connects TRBV24-1 to TRBJ1-5; D remains ambiguous. The germline V gene encodes CDR1 KGHDR and CDR2 SFDVKD. Trimming took 9 bases from V and 6 from J, leaving 14 bases between them. The CDR3 runs to 13 residues. DNA for the CDR3: TGTGCCACCTTTTCGGGAAACGGTCAGCCCCAGCATTTT. Encoded protein: CATFSGNGQPQHF.

The gene calls are TRBV5-1 and TRBJ1-5; tentatively, D is TRBD1 (5 bases). Germline V gene sequence: CDR1 SGHRS, CDR2 YFSETQ. Trimming took 4 bases from V and 2 from J, leaving 13 bases between them. CDR3 length equals 15 residues. In DNA form, the CDR3 reads TGCGCCAGCAGCCCCGGGACTCCGGGCAATCAGCCCCAGCATTTT. It is translated as CASSPGTPGNQPQHF.

This clone was detected a few times. The chain links TRBV14 to TRBJ1-2; 9 nucleotides agree with TRBD1. V shed 5 bases, J shed 0 bases, and the junction held 13 bases outside the gene matches. Germline loops: CDR1 SGHDN, CDR2 FVKESK. This CDR3 spans 18 amino acids. This chain's CDR3 is CASSGRGTGYRANYGYTF. The CDR3 region has the DNA TGTGCCAGCAGCGGAAGGGGGACAGGGTACAGGGCTAACTATGGCTACACCTTC.

The rearrangement joins TRBV7-8 to TRBJ2-7; TRBD2 agrees at 7 bases. The germline CDR1 and CDR2 sequences are SGHVS and FQNEAQ. This CDR3 is 15 amino acids long. V shed 6 bases and J 2 bases; nucleotides not matched to a gene: 10. The CDR3 sequence: CASRAEPGGTYEQYF. The CDR3 nucleotides read TGTGCCAGCAGAGCGGAGCCGGGAGGAACCTACGAGCAGTACTTC.

The rearrangement links TRBV2 to TRBJ2-7; D unresolved. Trimming shortened V by 4 bases and J by 6 bases, and 4 bases separated the two germline ends. The CDR3 length is 10 residues. Germline V gene sequence: CDR1 SNHLY, CDR2 FYNNEI. This CDR3 is CASSGLEQYF. CDR3 nucleotide sequence: TGTGCCAGCAGTGGGCTCGAGCAGTACTTC.

This chain links TRBV11-2 with TRBJ2-7; TRBD2 matches 7 bases. V dropped 4 bases and J dropped 3; count of bases not matched to a gene: 9. The length of the CDR3 is 15 residues. In germline, CDR1 is SGHAT, CDR2 FQNNGV. The CDR3 here is CASSWIAGTNYEQYF. The CDR3 DNA follows: TGTGCCAGCAGCTGGATAGCGGGCACCAACTACGAGCAGTACTTC.

The rearrangement joins TRBV6-4 to TRBJ1-2; D is possibly TRBD1 (6 bases). The CDR3 contains 16 residues. Germline CDR1 reads MRHNA; CDR2 reads SNTAGT. Trimming took off 8 bases at V and 4 bases at J, with 23 bases between the two ends. The CDR3 spells CASPTPTGKDFYGYTF. CDR3 coding DNA: TGTGCCAGCCCGACCCCGACAGGTAAAGATTTCTATGGCTACACCTTC.

The chain links TRBV3-1 (or the pseudogene TRBV3-2) to TRBJ2-7; 12 bases are shared with TRBD2. The CDR3 has 16 residues. The V and J ends lost 1 base and 2 bases, in that order; junction bases with no gene match: 3. Germline V gene lookup returns CDR1 LGHDT and CDR2 YNNKEL (reference sequence). The CDR3 region has the DNA TGTGCCAGCAGCCAAGGGACTAGCGGGGCAGCCTACGAGCAGTACTTC. This encodes CASSQGTSGAAYEQYF.

This chain joins TRBV5-1 and TRBJ2-5, with TRBD2 matching 12 bases. CDR1 is SGHRS and CDR2 is YFSETQ in the germline V gene. The length of the CDR3 is 17 residues. The trim removed 0 bases at V and 5 bases at J, leaving 8 bases unmatched. CDR3 sequence reads: CASSLGLAGGLGETQYF. The CDR3 region has the DNA TGCGCCAGCAGCTTGGGTCTAGCGGGGGGGCTCGGTGAGACCCAGTACTTC.

The rearrangement links TRBV27 to TRBJ2-7, with D perhaps TRBD1 (6 bases). Trimming took off 3 bases at V and 3 bases at J, with 9 bases between the two ends. This CDR3 is built from 13 residues. The germline CDR1 and CDR2 sequences are MNHEY and SMNVEV (reference sequence). The CDR3 reads CASSFSDSYEQYF. The CDR3 DNA is TGTGCCAGCAGTTTCTCGGACAGCTACGAGCAGTACTTC.

This clone has only one observation. This rearrangement joins TRBV5-1 to TRBJ1-4; weak D call: TRBD1 (5 bases). CDR1 is SGHRS, CDR2 YFSETQ, per germline. V gave up 4 bases and J gave up 0 bases, with 13 bases separating them. This CDR3 has 16 amino acids. The CDR3 DNA sequence: TGCGCCAGCAGCCCTAGTTTGACAGCAACTAATGAAAAACTGTTTTTT. Translated, it gives CASSPSLTATNEKLFF.

The CDR3 loop is CASSLVRGANEKLFF. The CDR3 nucleotides read TGTGCCAGCAGCTTAGTTCGGGGGGCTAATGAAAAACTGTTTTTT. The chain couples TRBV7-2 to TRBJ1-4, with D possibly TRBD1 on 5 matching bases. The CDR3 consists of 15 residues. V lost 1 base and J 3 bases, leaving 9 bases between the germline ends. From germline, CDR1 is SGHTA and CDR2 FQGNSA.

This clone was seen just once. This sequence joins TRBV30 and TRBJ1-3; 12 bases map to TRBD1. The CDR3 has 16 residues. The germline CDR1 and CDR2 sequences are GTSNPN and SVGIG (reference sequence). Losses at the gene ends were 1 base for V and 6 bases for J; bases not matched to a gene: 7. The CDR3 sequence is CAWSAEGTGGLNTIYF. The CDR3 nucleotides are TGTGCCTGGAGTGCAGAAGGGACAGGGGGCTTAAACACCATATATTTT.

CDR3 amino acids: CASTPGLAVSYEQYF. In DNA, the CDR3 is TGTGCCAGCACCCCAGGACTAGCCGTGTCCTACGAGCAGTACTTC. The chain combines TRBV6-5 with TRBJ2-7; 8 bases match TRBD2. This CDR3 has 15 amino acids. The V gene end was trimmed by 7 bases and the J gene end by 1 base; junction bases not matched to a gene: 9. Germline lookup yields CDR1 MNHEY and CDR2 SVGAGI.

This chain uses TRBV11-2 with TRBJ2-7; a weak D match, TRBD2 (6 bases). Germline V CDR1 and CDR2: SGHAT, FQNNGV. There are 12 residues in the CDR3. The germline V and J ends were trimmed by 5 bases and 9 bases, with 14 bases remaining between them. The CDR3, as DNA: TGTGCCAGCAGCCACCCGACGGGACTGCAGTACTTC. Protein product: CASSHPTGLQYF.

V and J are TRBV11-3 and TRBJ2-1, with 7 nucleotides matching TRBD2. In germline, CDR1 is SGHNT, CDR2 YENEEA. This CDR3 has 15 amino acids. With 2 bases clipped from V and 5 bases from J, the junction kept 6 bases outside the gene matches. The CDR3 here is CASSLQAGTDNEQFF. The CDR3 nucleotides are TGTGCCAGCAGCTTACAAGCGGGAACGGACAATGAGCAGTTCTTC.

CDR3 in amino acids: CASTTSVGGWEKLFF. Here the CDR3 DNA reads TGTGCCAGCACCACTTCAGTGGGGGGATGGGAAAAACTGTTTTTT. V gene TRBV28 combines with J gene TRBJ1-4, with a tentative D call TRBD1 (5 bases). Germline V CDR1 and CDR2: MDHEN, SYDVKM. The CDR3 is 15 residues long. V was pared by 7 bases and J by 8 bases, with 20 bases between.

The chain recombines TRBV4-3 with TRBJ2-2; 10 nucleotides match TRBD2. The germline CDR1 and CDR2 sequences are LGHNA and YSLEER. The CDR3 is 17 amino acids. Trimming cost V 0 bases and J 8 bases; bases outside gene matches: 9. The CDR3 reads CASSQERSGGAAGELFF. The CDR3 coding sequence is TGCGCCAGCAGCCAAGAACGCAGCGGGGGGGCCGCTGGGGAGCTGTTTTTT.

The CDR3 loop is CASSGGVQETQYF. The CDR3 bases are TGTGCCAGTAGCGGCGGGGTACAAGAGACCCAGTACTTC. This rearrangement joins TRBV28 to TRBJ2-5, with D maybe TRBD2 (6 bases). CDR1 and CDR2 from the germline V gene are MDHEN and SYDVKM. With 9 bases removed from V and 2 bases from J, the gap between germline ends came to 13 bases. The CDR3 runs 13 residues.

The chain is built from TRBV3-1 (or the pseudogene TRBV3-2) and TRBJ1-2; TRBD1 might be the D (6 bases). V lost 2 bases to trimming and J lost 5 bases, with 15 bases between them. The germline gives CDR1 LGHDT, CDR2 YNNKEL (reference sequence). The CDR3 extends over 15 amino acids. The CDR3 loop is CASSQSGTSHYGYTF. The CDR3 bases are TGTGCCAGCAGCCAATCCGGGACATCACATTATGGCTACACCTTC.

V is TRBV28 and J is TRBJ2-5, with 11 bases identical to TRBD2. Germline V lookup: CDR1 MDHEN, CDR2 SYDVKM. The CDR3 contains 15 residues. With 3 bases clipped from V and 5 bases from J, the junction kept 5 bases outside the gene matches. DNA of the CDR3: TGTGCCAGCAGTTTGTTAGCGGGGGGGACTGAGACCCAGTACTTC. It translates to CASSLLAGGTETQYF.